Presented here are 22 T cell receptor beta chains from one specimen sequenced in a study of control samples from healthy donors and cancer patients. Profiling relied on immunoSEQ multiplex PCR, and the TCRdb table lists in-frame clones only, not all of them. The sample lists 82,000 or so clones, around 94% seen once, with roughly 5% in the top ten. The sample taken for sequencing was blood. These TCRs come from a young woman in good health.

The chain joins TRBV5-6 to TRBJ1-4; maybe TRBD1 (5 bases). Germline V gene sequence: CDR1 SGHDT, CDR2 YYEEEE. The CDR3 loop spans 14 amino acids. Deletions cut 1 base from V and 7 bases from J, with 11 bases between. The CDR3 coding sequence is TGTGCCAGCAGCTTGCAGGGCCTGGGTGAAAAACTGTTTTTT. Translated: CASSLQGLGEKLFF.

The CDR3 nucleotides read TGTGCCAGCAGCTTGGACGGGCTAAGCTCCTACAATGAGCAGTTCTTC. Its translation: CASSLDGLSSYNEQFF. This chain links TRBV5-4 with TRBJ2-1; no definite D call. Germline-derived CDR1 and CDR2 are SGHNT and YYREEE (reference sequence). The CDR3 runs 16 residues. V was trimmed by 0 bases and J by 0 bases, leaving 10 bases between them.

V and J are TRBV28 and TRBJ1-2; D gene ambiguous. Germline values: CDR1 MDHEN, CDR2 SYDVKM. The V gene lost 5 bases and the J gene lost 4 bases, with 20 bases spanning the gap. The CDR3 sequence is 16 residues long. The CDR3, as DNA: TGTGCCAGCAGTCTCCCCGTCGGTATAGGCTTCTATGGCTACACCTTC. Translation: CASSLPVGIGFYGYTF.

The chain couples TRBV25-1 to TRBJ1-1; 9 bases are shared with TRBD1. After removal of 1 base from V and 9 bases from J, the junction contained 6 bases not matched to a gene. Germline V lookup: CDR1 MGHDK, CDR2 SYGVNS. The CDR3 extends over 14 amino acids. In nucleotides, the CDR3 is TGTGCCAGCAGTGAATCGAGGGGGACAGGGCAAGCTTTCTTT. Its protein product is CASSESRGTGQAFF.

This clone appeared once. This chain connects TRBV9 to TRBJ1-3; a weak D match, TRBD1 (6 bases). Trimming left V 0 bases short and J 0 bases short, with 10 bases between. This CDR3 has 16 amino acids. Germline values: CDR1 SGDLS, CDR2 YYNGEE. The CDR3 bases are TGTGCCAGCAGCGTAGACTCGGGGGCCTCTGGAAACACCATATATTTT. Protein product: CASSVDSGASGNTIYF.

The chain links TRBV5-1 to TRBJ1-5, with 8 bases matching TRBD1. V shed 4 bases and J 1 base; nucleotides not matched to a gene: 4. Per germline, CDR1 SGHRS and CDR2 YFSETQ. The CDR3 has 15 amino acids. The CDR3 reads CASSPTGVSNQPQHF. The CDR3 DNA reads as TGCGCCAGCAGCCCGACAGGGGTGAGCAATCAGCCCCAGCATTTT.

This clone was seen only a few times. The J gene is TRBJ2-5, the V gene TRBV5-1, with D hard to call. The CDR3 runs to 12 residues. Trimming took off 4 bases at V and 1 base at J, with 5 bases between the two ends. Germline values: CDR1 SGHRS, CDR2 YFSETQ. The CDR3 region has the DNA TGCGCCAGCAGCCCCCTCCAAGAGACCCAGTACTTC. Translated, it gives CASSPLQETQYF.

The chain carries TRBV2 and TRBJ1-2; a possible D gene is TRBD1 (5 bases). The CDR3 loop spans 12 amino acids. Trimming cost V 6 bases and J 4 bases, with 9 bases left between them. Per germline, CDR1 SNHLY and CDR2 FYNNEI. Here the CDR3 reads CASRGLGYGYTF. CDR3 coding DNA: TGTGCCAGCAGGGGGCTTGGCTATGGCTACACCTTC.

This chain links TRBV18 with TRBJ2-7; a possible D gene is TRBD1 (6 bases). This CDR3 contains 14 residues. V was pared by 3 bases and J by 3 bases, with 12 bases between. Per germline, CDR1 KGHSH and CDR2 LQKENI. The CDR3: CASSPQQQGYEQYF. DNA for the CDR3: TGTGCCAGCTCACCGCAGCAACAGGGCTACGAGCAGTACTTC.

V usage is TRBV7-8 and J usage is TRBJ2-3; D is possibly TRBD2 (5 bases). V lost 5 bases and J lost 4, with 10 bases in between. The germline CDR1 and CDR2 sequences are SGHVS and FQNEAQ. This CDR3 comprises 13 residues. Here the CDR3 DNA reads TGTGCCAGCAGCGCCTCACTAGCAGATACGCAGTATTTT. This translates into CASSASLADTQYF. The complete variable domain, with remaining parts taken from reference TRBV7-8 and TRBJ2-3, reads GAGVSQSPRYKVAKRGQDVALRCDPISGHVSLFWYQQALGQGPEFLTYFQNEAQLDKSGLPSDRFFAERPEGSVSTLKIQRTQQEDSAVYLCASSASLADTQYFGPGTRLTVL.

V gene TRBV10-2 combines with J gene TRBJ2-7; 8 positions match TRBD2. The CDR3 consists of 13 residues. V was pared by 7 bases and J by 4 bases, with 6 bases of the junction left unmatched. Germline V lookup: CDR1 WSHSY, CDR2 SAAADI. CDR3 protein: CASTPAGAYEQYF. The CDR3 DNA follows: TGCGCCAGCACCCCAGCGGGAGCGTACGAGCAGTACTTC.

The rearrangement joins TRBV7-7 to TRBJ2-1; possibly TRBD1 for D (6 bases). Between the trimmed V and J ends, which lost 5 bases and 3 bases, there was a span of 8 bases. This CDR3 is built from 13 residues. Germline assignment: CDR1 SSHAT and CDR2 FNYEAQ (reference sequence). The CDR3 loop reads CASSQDSYNEQFF. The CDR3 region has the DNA TGTGCCAGCAGCCAGGACAGCTACAATGAGCAGTTCTTC.

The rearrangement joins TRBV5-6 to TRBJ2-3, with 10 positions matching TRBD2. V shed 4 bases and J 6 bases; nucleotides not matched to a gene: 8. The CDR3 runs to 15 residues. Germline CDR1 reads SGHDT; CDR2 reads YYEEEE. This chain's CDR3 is CASSASSGSKDTQYF. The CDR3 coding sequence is TGTGCCAGCAGCGCCTCTAGCGGGAGTAAGGATACGCAGTATTTT.

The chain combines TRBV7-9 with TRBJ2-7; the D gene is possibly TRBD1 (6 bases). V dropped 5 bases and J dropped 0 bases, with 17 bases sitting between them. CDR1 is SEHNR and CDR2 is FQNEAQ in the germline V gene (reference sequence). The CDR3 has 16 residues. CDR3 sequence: CASSHNTGTPSYEQYF. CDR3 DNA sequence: TGTGCCAGCAGCCATAATACCGGGACACCCTCCTACGAGCAGTACTTC. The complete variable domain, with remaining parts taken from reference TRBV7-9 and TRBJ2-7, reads DTGVSQNPRHKITKRGQNVTFRCDPISEHNRLYWYRQTLGQGPEFLTYFQNEAQLEKSRLLSDRFSAERPKGSFSTLEIQRTEQGDSAMYLCASSHNTGTPSYEQYFGPGTRLTVT.

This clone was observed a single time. CDR3 sequence reads: CATARAIQGKRGNTIYF. The CDR3 DNA follows: TGTGCCACCGCCCGAGCGATTCAGGGGAAAAGGGGAAACACCATATATTTT. The rearrangement joins TRBV10-3 to TRBJ1-3, with D perhaps TRBD1 (6 bases). The CDR3 has 17 residues. Trimming stripped 10 bases from V and 4 bases from J, with 26 bases between. Germline V lookup: CDR1 ENHRY, CDR2 SYGVKD.

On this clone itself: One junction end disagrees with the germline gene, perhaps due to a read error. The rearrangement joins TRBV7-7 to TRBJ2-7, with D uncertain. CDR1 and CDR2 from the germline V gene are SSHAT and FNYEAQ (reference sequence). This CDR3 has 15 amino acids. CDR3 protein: CASSPRSGFSYEQYF. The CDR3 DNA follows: TGTGCTAGCAGCCCTCGGTCGGGTTTCTCCTACGAGCAGTACTTC.

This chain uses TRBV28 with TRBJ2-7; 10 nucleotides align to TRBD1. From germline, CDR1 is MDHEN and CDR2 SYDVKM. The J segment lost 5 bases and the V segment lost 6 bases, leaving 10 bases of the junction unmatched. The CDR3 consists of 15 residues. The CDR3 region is CASRGFGTGDHEQYF. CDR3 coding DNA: TGTGCCAGCAGGGGCTTCGGGACAGGGGACCACGAGCAGTACTTC. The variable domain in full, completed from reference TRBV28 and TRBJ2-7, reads DVKVTQSSRYLVKRTGEKVFLECVQDMDHENMFWYRQDPGLGLRLIYFSYDVKMKEKGDIPEGYSVSREKKERFSLILESASTNQTSMYLCASRGFGTGDHEQYFGPGTRLTVT.

CDR3 sequence reads: CASSSLIRGTEAFF. CDR3 in DNA: TGTGCCAGCAGCTCCCTGATAAGGGGCACTGAAGCTTTCTTT. The rearrangement uses TRBV13 and TRBJ1-1, with D possibly TRBD1 on 5 matching bases. The CDR3 runs to 14 residues. V gave up 4 bases and J gave up 4 bases, with 13 bases separating them. CDR1 PRHDT and CDR2 FYEKMQ come from the germline V gene (reference sequence).

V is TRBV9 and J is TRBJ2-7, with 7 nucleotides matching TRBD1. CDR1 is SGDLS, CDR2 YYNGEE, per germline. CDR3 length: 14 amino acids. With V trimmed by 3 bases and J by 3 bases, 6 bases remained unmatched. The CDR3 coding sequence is TGTGCCAGCAGCGGAAAAGACAGGGACTACGAGCAGTACTTC. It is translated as CASSGKDRDYEQYF.

CDR3 DNA: TGTGCCAGCTCACCATCGGGGAATTCTAACTATGGCTACACCTTC. This codes for CASSPSGNSNYGYTF. The rearrangement joins TRBV18 to TRBJ1-2; no definite D call. V was cut by 2 bases and J by 0 bases, with 10 bases left in between. Germline CDR1 reads KGHSH; CDR2 reads LQKENI. The CDR3 covers 15 residues. Supplemented by reference TRBV18 and TRBJ1-2, the full variable domain reads NAGVMQNPRHLVRRRGQEARLRCSPMKGHSHVYWYRQLPEEGLKFMVYLQKENIIDESGMPKERFSAEFPKEGPSILRIQQVVRGDSAAYFCASSPSGNSNYGYTFGSGTRLTVV.

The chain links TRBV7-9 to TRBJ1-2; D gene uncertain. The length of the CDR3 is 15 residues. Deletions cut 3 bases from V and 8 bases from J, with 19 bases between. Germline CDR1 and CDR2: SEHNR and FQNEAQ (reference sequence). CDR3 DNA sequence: TGTGCCAGCAGCTTTGTCACAGAAGCTCTTGACGGCTACACCTTC. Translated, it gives CASSFVTEALDGYTF. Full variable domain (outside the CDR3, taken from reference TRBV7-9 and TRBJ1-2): DTGVSQNPRHKITKRGQNVTFRCDPISEHNRLYWYRQTLGQGPEFLTYFQNEAQLEKSRLLSDRFSAERPKGSFSTLEIQRTEQGDSAMYLCASSFVTEALDGYTFGSGTRLTVV.

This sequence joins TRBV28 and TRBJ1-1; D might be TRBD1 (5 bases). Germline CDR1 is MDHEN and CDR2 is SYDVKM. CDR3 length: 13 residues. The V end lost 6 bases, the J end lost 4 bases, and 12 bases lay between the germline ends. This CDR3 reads CASRRGMITEAFF. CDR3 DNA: TGTGCCAGCAGGCGGGGGATGATCACTGAAGCTTTCTTT.